A selection of T cell receptor beta chains follows, all from one sample in a study of OX40 agonist ivuxolimab in advanced cancers. Using immunoSEQ multiplex PCR, the repertoire was profiled, and TCRdb retains in-frame clones only, with some absent. The sample lists under 85,000 clones; about 86% were seen once. The sequencing used CD4+ or CD8+ T cells sorted from blood, collected in a trial of the OX40 agonist ivuxolimab. The receptor source for this set is an adult with an advanced solid tumor such as melanoma, head and neck, liver or kidney cancer. Each CDR3 is given with its conserved first and last residue. The order of the fields is CDR3 length, clone size, D gene, J gene, V gene, CDR3 protein, CDR3 DNA. A D gene is named only where the DNA matches it firmly. Clone size appears in some rows only: once, few, many, or a class for an expanded clone.

cdr3_length: 13; clone_size: -; d_call: -; j_call: TRBJ1-1; v_call: TRBV30; cdr3_aa: CAWSGNPNTEAFF; cdr3_nt: TGTGCCTGGAGTGGGAACCCAAACACTGAAGCTTTCTTT
cdr3_length: 18; clone_size: -; d_call: TRBD2; j_call: TRBJ2-2; v_call: TRBV7-2; cdr3_aa: CASSSQITGLAGAGELFF; cdr3_nt: TGTGCCAGCAGCTCCCAAATAACCGGACTAGCGGGTGCCGGGGAGCTGTTTTTT
cdr3_length: 15; clone_size: few; d_call: -; j_call: TRBJ2-3; v_call: TRBV7-2; cdr3_aa: CASSLAGGRVDTQYF; cdr3_nt: TGTGCCAGCAGCTTAGCGGGGGGGCGTGTAGATACGCAGTATTTT
cdr3_length: 15; clone_size: -; d_call: -; j_call: TRBJ1-5; v_call: TRBV27; cdr3_aa: CASSFSRYSNQPQHF; cdr3_nt: TGTGCCAGCAGTTTCTCGAGGTATAGCAATCAGCCCCAGCATTTT
cdr3_length: 14; clone_size: once; d_call: -; j_call: TRBJ2-1; v_call: TRBV5-1; cdr3_aa: CASSLGDYRNEQFF; cdr3_nt: TGCGCCAGCAGCTTGGGGGATTACAGGAATGAGCAGTTCTTC
cdr3_length: 14; clone_size: -; d_call: TRBD1; j_call: TRBJ1-4; v_call: TRBV28; cdr3_aa: CASNSDRGHEKLFF; cdr3_nt: TGTGCCAGCAACTCGGACAGGGGACACGAAAAACTGTTTTTT
cdr3_length: 15; clone_size: -; d_call: TRBD2; j_call: TRBJ2-1; v_call: TRBV15; cdr3_aa: CATSSGTRIHGEQFF; cdr3_nt: TGTGCCACCAGCAGTGGGACTAGGATTCACGGGGAGCAGTTCTTC
cdr3_length: 15; clone_size: -; d_call: -; j_call: TRBJ1-1; v_call: TRBV7-2; cdr3_aa: CASSLVTAINTEAFF; cdr3_nt: TGTGCCAGCAGCTTAGTCACAGCGATAAACACTGAAGCTTTCTTT
cdr3_length: 15; clone_size: -; d_call: TRBD1; j_call: TRBJ1-2; v_call: TRBV7-9; cdr3_aa: CASSPRQGVDYGYTF; cdr3_nt: TGTGCCAGCAGCCCCCGACAGGGGGTCGACTATGGCTACACCTTC
cdr3_length: 16; clone_size: -; d_call: TRBD1; j_call: TRBJ2-7; v_call: TRBV5-1; cdr3_aa: CASSIATGTGRYEQYF; cdr3_nt: TGCGCCAGCAGCATAGCTACCGGGACAGGGAGGTACGAGCAGTACTTC